These T cell receptor beta chains were read from a single sample in a study of PD-L1 blockade in urothelial cancer. The method was immunoSEQ multiplex PCR; TCRdb's version includes in-frame clones alone and lacks a portion of them. The profile covers fewer than 95,000 clones, with over 80% appearing a single time and roughly 2% taken by the ten largest. The sequencing here drew on PBMCs, taken around atezolizumab (anti-PD-L1) treatment. Every receptor here comes from a man between 60 and 70 years old with urothelial cancer. CDR3s include the opening cysteine and the closing phenylalanine or tryptophan. Each record gives: CDR3 DNA, CDR3 protein, D gene, V gene, J gene, clone size, CDR3 length. D genes are given only for firm matches. Some rows have no size entry. The others give once, few or many, or a class for an expanded clone.

TGCGCCAGCGCGCGGGGGGCCGGAAGTACTGAAGCTTTCTTT,CASARGAGSTEAFF,-,TRBV5-1,TRBJ1-1,-,14
TGTGCCAGCTCACCAGAGGTAGAGATTCAGCCCCAGCATTTT,CASSPEVEIQPQHF,-,TRBV18,TRBJ1-5,-,14
TGTGCCAGCAGCCTTCAGGCGAGAACGCAGTATTTT,CASSLQARTQYF,-,TRBV7-8,TRBJ2-3,-,12
TGTGCCAGCTCACGGGAGGCTGGATACAATGAGCAGTTCTTC,CASSREAGYNEQFF,-,TRBV18,TRBJ2-1,-,14
TGTGCCAGCAGCGATAGGACTAGCCGGTTACACAATGAGCAGTTCTTC,CASSDRTSRLHNEQFF,TRBD2,TRBV7-2,TRBJ2-1,-,16
TGTGCCTGGAGTTCGACAGTAAATCAGCCCCAGCATTTT,CAWSSTVNQPQHF,-,TRBV30,TRBJ1-5,-,13
TGTGCCAGCAGCTTGGGCGGGAGGCCGGCCGCGGCCCAGTACTTC,CASSLGGRPAAAQYF,TRBD2,TRBV5-6,TRBJ2-5,-,15
TGTGCCAGCAGCTCTCAGGGGGTGTGGACAGATACGCAGTATTTT,CASSSQGVWTDTQYF,TRBD1,TRBV7-2,TRBJ2-3,-,15
TGTGCCAGCAACCCGGGACTATCTGGAAACACCATATATTTT,CASNPGLSGNTIYF,-,TRBV6-6,TRBJ1-3,once,14
TGTGCCAGCAGCTTAGGGGCAGGGGGTATGGATGGCTACACCTTC,CASSLGAGGMDGYTF,TRBD1,TRBV7-3,TRBJ1-2,few,15
TGTGCCAGCTCACTTAGGACAGGGCTTGATCAGCCCCAGCATTTT,CASSLRTGLDQPQHF,TRBD1,TRBV18,TRBJ1-5,-,15
TGTGCCAGCAGTGTCCGGGACAGGGCTATAATCGGCGGGGAGCTGTTTTTT,CASSVRDRAIIGGELFF,TRBD1,TRBV6-1,TRBJ2-2,-,17
TGTGCCAGTAGCCGGGAGGGCGGCGACACAGATACGCAGTATTTT,CASSREGGDTDTQYF,TRBD2,TRBV19,TRBJ2-3,-,15
TGCGCCAGCAGCCAGATTCTAGGGGCCAGCTATGGCTACACCTTC,CASSQILGASYGYTF,-,TRBV4-3,TRBJ1-2,-,15
TGTGCCAGTAGTATACGGGGACTAGTTCCCGGGGAGCTGTTTTTT,CASSIRGLVPGELFF,TRBD2,TRBV19,TRBJ2-2,-,15
TGTGCCAGCAGTCTCCGAGAGGGAGATACGCAGTATTTT,CASSLREGDTQYF,-,TRBV27,TRBJ2-3,few,13